What follows describes a single T cell receptor beta chain. Its antigen is unidentified. J gave up 4 bases and V 8 bases, and 10 bases lay outside the gene matches. Germline loops: CDR1 KGHSH, CDR2 LQKENI. The CDR3 loop spans 14 amino acids. Each replicate PCR on the sorted subsets used 200 ng DNA (about 30,000 T cell genomes). Using immunoSEQ multiplex PCR, the repertoire was profiled, and TCRdb retains in-frame clones only, with some absent. This sample yields hundreds of thousands of clones, of which around 73% are seen a single time; roughly 1.9% belongs to the top ten. This record comes from a study of shared clonotypes between healthy human individuals. Study details: A donor's plate count was three for CD4 naive and three for CD4 memory; CD8 naive had two and CD8 memory one.

Whole-study results and caveats: Generation probabilities of non-shared clonotypes were lower (relative to those shared by all four donors).

The rearrangement uses TRBV18 and TRBJ2-5; 7 bases are a match to TRBD2. This clonotype was obtained from a woman in her twenties or thirties in good health. The sample consisted of memory CD4+ T cells sorted from blood. Subset denoted: CD45RA-negative fraction. The CDR3 reads CASGPPTSTETQYF. The CDR3 nucleotides read TGTGCCAGCGGACCCCCGACTAGCACAGAGACCCAGTACTTC.